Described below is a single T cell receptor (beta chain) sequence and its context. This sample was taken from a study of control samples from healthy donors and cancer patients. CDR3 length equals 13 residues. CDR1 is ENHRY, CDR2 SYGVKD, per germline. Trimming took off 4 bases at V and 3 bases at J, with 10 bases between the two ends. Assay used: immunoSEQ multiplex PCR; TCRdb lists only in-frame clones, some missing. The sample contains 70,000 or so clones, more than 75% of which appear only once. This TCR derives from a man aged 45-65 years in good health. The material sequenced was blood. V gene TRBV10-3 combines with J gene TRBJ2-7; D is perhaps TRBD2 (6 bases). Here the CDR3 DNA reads TGTGCCATCAGTGCGGGAGACTACTACGAGCAGTACTTC. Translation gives CAISAGDYYEQYF.